The 13 T cell receptor beta chains below all came from one sample that was sequenced in a study of cytomegalovirus exposure and HLA in healthy donors. With 60 Vbeta and 13 Jbeta primers, the PCR was carried out. Sequenced by immunoSEQ multiplex PCR; TCRdb stores in-frame clones only, minus some. The sample includes some 140,000 clones, about 70% of them seen just once. The sequencing input was PBMCs. All receptors come from a man in his forties in good health and CMV-seronegative.

Here the CDR3 DNA reads TGTGCCAGCAGCGGGACAGAGGGTACTGAAGCTTTCTTT. Its translation is CASSGTEGTEAFF. The rearrangement uses TRBV6-1 and TRBJ1-1; 7 bases agree with TRBD1. Per the germline V gene, CDR1 is MNHNS and CDR2 is SASEGT. This CDR3 comprises 13 residues. The ends lost 6 bases at V and 5 bases at J; junction bases unmatched: 6.

The rearrangement joins TRBV28 to TRBJ1-1, with 8 bases identical to TRBD1. This CDR3 is built from 15 residues. With 3 bases clipped from V and 4 bases from J, the junction kept 7 bases outside the gene matches. Germline loops: CDR1 MDHEN, CDR2 SYDVKM. CDR3 loop: CASSFWYRGSTEAFF. The CDR3 nucleotides are TGTGCCAGCAGTTTTTGGTACAGGGGGAGCACTGAAGCTTTCTTT. Variable domain in full (rest from reference TRBV28 and TRBJ1-1): DVKVTQSSRYLVKRTGEKVFLECVQDMDHENMFWYRQDPGLGLRLIYFSYDVKMKEKGDIPEGYSVSREKKERFSLILESASTNQTSMYLCASSFWYRGSTEAFFGQGTRLTVV.

The rearrangement links TRBV7-2 to TRBJ2-7; TRBD2 matches at 12 bases. After removal of 4 bases from V and 1 base from J, the junction contained 5 bases not matched to a gene. The length of the CDR3 is 16 residues. Germline assignment: CDR1 SGHTA and CDR2 FQGNSA. The CDR3 DNA reads as TGTGCCAGCAGCTCAAGACTAGCGGGGGAATCCTACGAGCAGTACTTC. It encodes CASSSRLAGESYEQYF.

The chain employs TRBV18 and TRBJ1-2, with TRBD1 matching over 7 bases. This CDR3 region has 15 residues. V gave up 1 base and J gave up 8 bases; unmatched junction bases: 10. Germline V gene lookup returns CDR1 KGHSH and CDR2 LQKENI. The CDR3 spells CASSPQWRQGSGYTF. In DNA, the CDR3 is TGTGCCAGCTCACCACAATGGAGACAGGGTAGCGGCTACACCTTC.

This chain links TRBV29-1 with TRBJ1-2; perhaps TRBD1 as D (6 bases). Per germline, CDR1 SQVTM and CDR2 ANQGSEA. The CDR3 sequence is 13 residues long. V lost 4 bases and J lost 0, with 9 bases in between. CDR3 DNA: TGCAGCGTTGCTGGACAGTCTAACTATGGCTACACCTTC. Residues: CSVAGQSNYGYTF.

The genes are TRBV11-2 and TRBJ1-5, with TRBD1 identical over 7 bases. The V gene's germline CDR1 is SGHAT and CDR2 FQNNGV. The junction had 3 bases not matched to a gene; V was cut back by 2 bases and J by 2 bases. The length of the CDR3 is 15 residues. DNA for the CDR3: TGTGCCAGCAGCTTAAGCAGGGGGGGCAATCAGCCCCAGCATTTT. Translated: CASSLSRGGNQPQHF.

The chain is built from TRBV4-3 and TRBJ2-1, with D maybe TRBD2 (6 bases). V was pared by 5 bases and J by 3 bases, with 17 bases between. There are 16 residues in the CDR3. CDR1 is LGHNA and CDR2 is YSLEER in the germline V gene. CDR3 sequence: CASSDTSPVIYNEQFF. In nucleotides, the CDR3 is TGCGCCAGCAGCGACACTAGCCCGGTCATCTACAATGAGCAGTTCTTC.

This clone was detected once. The gene calls are TRBV5-3 and TRBJ1-6, with no clear D. TRBV5-3 is identified as an open reading frame with a role that is uncertain. The CDR3 spans 14 residues. The V and J ends lost 10 bases and 4 bases respectively, with 15 bases between them. CDR3 amino acids: CAPNGGQYNSPLHF. DNA for the CDR3: TGTGCCCCCAATGGAGGGCAATATAATTCACCCCTCCACTTT.

The chain combines TRBV6-5 with TRBJ1-1; TRBD1 aligns across 8 bases. Germline values: CDR1 MNHEY, CDR2 SVGAGI. The J segment lost 6 bases and the V segment lost 8 bases, leaving 11 bases of the junction unmatched. The CDR3 is 14 amino acids. CDR3: CASYPSGQGSEAFF. The CDR3, as DNA: TGTGCCAGCTACCCGTCCGGACAGGGCTCTGAAGCTTTCTTT.

The chain links TRBV19 to TRBJ1-1; 8 bases are a match to TRBD1. In germline, CDR1 is LNHDA, CDR2 SQIVND (reference sequence). The V segment lost 5 bases and the J segment 2 bases; nucleotides outside the gene matches: 7. The CDR3 sequence is 15 residues long. CDR3 loop: CASSPTGAPNTEAFF. The CDR3 coding sequence is TGTGCCAGTAGTCCGACAGGGGCCCCTAACACTGAAGCTTTCTTT.

This chain connects TRBV5-4 to TRBJ1-6; no definite D call. The CDR3 loop spans 12 amino acids. The V end lost 0 bases, the J end lost 14 bases, and 9 bases lay between the germline ends. Germline CDR1 is SGHNT and CDR2 is YYREEE (reference sequence). Here the CDR3 DNA reads TGTGCCAGCAGCTTGGCTGGTCAGTCCCTCCACTTT. Translation gives CASSLAGQSLHF. Supplemented by reference TRBV5-4 and TRBJ1-6, the full variable domain reads ETGVTQSPTHLIKTRGQQVTLRCSSQSGHNTVSWYQQALGQGPQFIFQYYREEENGRGNFPPRFSGLQFPNYSSELNVNALELDDSALYLCASSLAGQSLHFGNGTRLTVT.

This sequence joins TRBV7-9 and TRBJ1-1, with 12 positions matching TRBD1. The junction had 1 base not matched to a gene; V was cut back by 6 bases and J by 5 bases. The CDR3 has 13 amino acids. CDR1 and CDR2 (germline): SEHNR, FQNEAQ (reference sequence). CDR3 DNA: TGTGCCAGCAGGGGACAGGGGGCAACTGAAGCTTTCTTT. Protein: CASRGQGATEAFF.

The chain uses TRBV18 and TRBJ1-1; 10 positions agree with TRBD1. Germline V lookup: CDR1 KGHSH, CDR2 LQKENI. With 3 bases clipped from V and 1 base from J, the junction kept 2 bases outside the gene matches. The CDR3 consists of 15 residues. CDR3 nucleotide sequence: TGTGCCAGCTCACCGGACAGGGGGAGGAACACTGAAGCTTTCTTT. This codes for CASSPDRGRNTEAFF.